The T cell receptor beta chain described here comes from a study of siplizumab effects on memory and regulatory T cells. The CDR3 covers 15 residues. The ends were cut back, 5 bases at V and 5 bases at J, with 16 bases in the middle. In germline, CDR1 is SEHNR, CDR2 FQNEAQ (reference sequence). The table came from immunoSEQ multiplex PCR; TCRdb's copy has only in-frame clones and leaves some out. Among about 91,000 clones listed, 90% to 95% were seen once. The sample consisted of CD8+ T cells sorted from blood. The TCR originated in a human donor in good health. The V and J genes are TRBV7-9 and TRBJ2-1; D may be TRBD1 or TRBD2 (5 bases each). CDR3 nucleotide sequence: TGTGCCAGCAGCCAGATACAGGACTTTCACAATGAGCAGTTCTTC. This translates into CASSQIQDFHNEQFF. Full variable domain (outside the CDR3, taken from reference TRBV7-9 and TRBJ2-1): DTGVSQNPRHKITKRGQNVTFRCDPISEHNRLYWYRQTLGQGPEFLTYFQNEAQLEKSRLLSDRFSAERPKGSFSTLEIQRTEQGDSAMYLCASSQIQDFHNEQFFGPGTRLTVL.